This TCR beta chain was documented in a study of T-cell memory formation after mild COVID-19. Study at large: The two donors had largely donor-specific TCR clusters.

There are 14 residues in the CDR3. Looked up from germline, CDR1 is SSHAT and CDR2 is FNYEAQ (reference sequence). V gave up 5 bases and J gave up 5 bases, with 14 bases separating them. General study points: Among clones contracting day 15 to 85, CD4/CD8 was balanced, whereas later expanders leaned CD4+.

As for this clonotype: Its antigen remains unknown.

TCRdb redid the calling of the 5' RACE reads with MiXCR, one entry per CDR3 protein. The sample has 400,000 to 500,000 distinct CDR3 sequences; 15% to 20% are singletons. The sequence was collected from an adult woman who had mild COVID-19 (a few samples of this study predate the infection). Cell type and time point are not known. The J gene is TRBJ2-3, the V gene TRBV7-7; a weak D match, TRBD1 (5 bases). Material: PBMCs or a T cell subset sorted from them (not recorded which). The CDR3 protein is CASSQGIHGDTQYF. CDR3 bases: TGTGCCAGCAGCCAGGGAATCCACGGAGATACGCAGTATTTT.